This T cell receptor (beta chain) was captured in a study of T-cell reconstitution after alpha-beta-depleted transplantation in children. Whole-study findings and limits: Several hundred expanded graft clones reportedly gave rise to the alpha-beta T cells present about two months after transplant. T-cell counts and diversity at one year post-transplant came mainly from newly produced T cells.

This sample's TCRbeta library carried unique molecular identifier barcodes. TCRdb re-called the PCR reads through MiXCR, storing one row per CDR3 protein. This table has about 250,000 distinct CDR3 sequences, 20% to 30% appearing once. In its sample, this clonotype was seen a few times. The antigen is undetermined. The source material was PBMCs, mostly from graft donor cells, sampled 360 days after TCRalphabeta/CD19-depleted stem cell transplant. The sequence came from a female patient younger than 10 who had a stem cell transplant for congenital amegakaryocytic thrombocytopenia, so the T cells may come from the graft donor.

CDR3 region: CASSSRTGGRETQYF. As DNA, the CDR3 is TGTGCCAGCAGCTCCCGGACAGGGGGCAGAGAGACCCAGTACTTC. The chain recombines TRBV7-8 with TRBJ2-5; 11 bases are a match to TRBD1. The ends lost 4 bases at V and 4 bases at J; junction bases unmatched: 5. Germline V gene lookup returns CDR1 SGHVS and CDR2 FQNEAQ. This CDR3 is built from 15 residues.